Only a few counts were recorded for the clone carrying this T cell receptor beta chain. Its antigen remains unknown. TCR beta libraries were prepared from cDNA with unique molecular identifiers. The authors obtained roughly 500,000 cDNA molecules from around 0.96 to 9.9 million T cells. TCRdb called the PCR reads again in MiXCR, with one record for every CDR3 protein. Among a few hundred thousand distinct CDR3 sequences listed, about 39% were seen once. These data come from a study of post-analysis software for immune sequencing data. The study's findings and limits: When compared against controls, multiple sclerosis patients showed significantly lower normalized Chao1 diversity. Clustering by F measure revealed strong co-clustering among samples prepared together in one batch. In patients, TRBV5-6, TRBV5-1 and TRBV20-1 belonged to about five TRBV segments found more frequently than in controls.

The CDR3 covers 17 residues. Between the trimmed V and J ends, which lost 0 bases and 5 bases, there was a span of 22 bases. CDR1 DFQATT and CDR2 SNEGSKA come from the germline V gene (reference sequence). The sample consisted of blood. This chain uses TRBV20-1 with TRBJ2-5; possible D gene TRBD1, 6 bases. The clonotype was recovered from a girl aged 2-9 years with multiple sclerosis. In DNA, the CDR3 is TGCAGTGCTAGAGAAGCCAGCCCGCAGGGGATGGGGGAGACCCAGTACTTC. Translated: CSAREASPQGMGETQYF.